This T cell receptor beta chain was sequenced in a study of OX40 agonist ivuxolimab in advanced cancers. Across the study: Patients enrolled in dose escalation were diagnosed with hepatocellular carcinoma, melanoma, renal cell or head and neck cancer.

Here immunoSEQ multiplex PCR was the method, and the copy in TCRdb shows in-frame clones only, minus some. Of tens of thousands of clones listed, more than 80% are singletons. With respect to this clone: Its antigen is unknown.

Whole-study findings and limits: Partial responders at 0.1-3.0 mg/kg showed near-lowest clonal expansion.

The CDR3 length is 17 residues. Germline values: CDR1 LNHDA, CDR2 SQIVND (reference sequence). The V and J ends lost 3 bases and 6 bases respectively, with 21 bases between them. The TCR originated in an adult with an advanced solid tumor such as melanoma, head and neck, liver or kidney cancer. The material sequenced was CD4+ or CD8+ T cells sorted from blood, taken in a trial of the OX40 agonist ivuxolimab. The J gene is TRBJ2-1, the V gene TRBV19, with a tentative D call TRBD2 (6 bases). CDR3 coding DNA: TGTGCCAGTAGTATTAGGAGGGCCGGACTCCCGGTCAATGAGCAGTTCTTC. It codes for CASSIRRAGLPVNEQFF.